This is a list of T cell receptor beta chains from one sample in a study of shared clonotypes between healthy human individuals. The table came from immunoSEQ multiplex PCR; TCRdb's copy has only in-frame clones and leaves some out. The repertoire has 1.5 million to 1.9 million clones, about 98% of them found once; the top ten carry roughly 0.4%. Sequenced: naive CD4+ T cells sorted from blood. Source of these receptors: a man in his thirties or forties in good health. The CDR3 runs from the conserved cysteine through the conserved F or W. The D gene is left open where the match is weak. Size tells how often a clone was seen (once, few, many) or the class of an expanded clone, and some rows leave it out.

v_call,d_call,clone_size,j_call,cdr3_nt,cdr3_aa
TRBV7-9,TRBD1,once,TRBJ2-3,TGTGCCAGCAGCTCAAGACAGGGGGCTGGCACAGATACGCAGTATTTT,CASSSRQGAGTDTQYF
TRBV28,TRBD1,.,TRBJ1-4,TGTGCCAGCAGCATAACACAGGGGTTGGGTGAAAAACTGTTTTTT,CASSITQGLGEKLFF
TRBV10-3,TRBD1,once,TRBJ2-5,TGTGCCATCCGGGACAGCGCCCAAGAGACCCAGTACTTC,CAIRDSAQETQYF
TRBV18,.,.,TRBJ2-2,TGTGCCAGCTCACCATGGGAGTCCGGGGAGCTGTTTTTT,CASSPWESGELFF
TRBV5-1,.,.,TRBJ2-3,TGCGCCAGCAGCTTACGCGGGTTGAGGGACACAGATACGCAGTATTTT,CASSLRGLRDTDTQYF
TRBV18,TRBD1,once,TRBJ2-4,TGTGCCAGCTCACCTCGGGACAGCCTAGCCAAAAACATTCAGTACTTC,CASSPRDSLAKNIQYF
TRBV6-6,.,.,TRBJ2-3,TGTGCCAGCAGGGATCGGGCAGATACGCAGTATTTT,CASRDRADTQYF
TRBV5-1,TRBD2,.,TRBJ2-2,TGCGCCAGCAGCTTGGGCGGGACTAGCGGGAACACCGGGGAGCTGTTTTTT,CASSLGGTSGNTGELFF
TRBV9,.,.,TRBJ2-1,TGTGCCAGCAGCGTAGTAGGTGGGGGGAATGAGCAGTTCTTC,CASSVVGGGNEQFF
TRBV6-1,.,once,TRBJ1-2,TGTGCCAGCAGTGAAGCGAGGACATATGGCTACACCTTC,CASSEARTYGYTF
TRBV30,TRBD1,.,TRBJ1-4,TGTGCCTGGACACAGGGGTGGAGTGAAAAACTGTTTTTT,CAWTQGWSEKLFF
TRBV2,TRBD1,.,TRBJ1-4,TGTGCCAGCAGTCAAGCAAGTTACAGGGGCGCCGAAAAACTGTTTTTT,CASSQASYRGAEKLFF
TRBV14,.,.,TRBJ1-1,TGTGCCAGCAGCCAAGAAACGATCAGGGCTTTCTTT,CASSQETIRAFF
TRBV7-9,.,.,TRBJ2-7,TGTGCCAGCAGCCAGAAATACGAGCAGTACTTC,CASSQKYEQYF
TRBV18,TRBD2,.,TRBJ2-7,TGTGCCAGCTCACCGCGACTAGCGGGAGGGCCCCACGAGCAGTACTTC,CASSPRLAGGPHEQYF
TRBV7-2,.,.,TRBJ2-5,TGTGCCAGCAGATCAACCTGGGAGACCCAGTACTTC,CASRSTWETQYF
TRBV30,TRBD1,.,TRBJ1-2,TGTGCCTGGGGACAGGGGTACTATGGCTACACCTTC,CAWGQGYYGYTF
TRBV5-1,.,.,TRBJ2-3,TGCGCCAGCAGCTTTCCGGAGACCTACACAGATACGCAGTATTTT,CASSFPETYTDTQYF
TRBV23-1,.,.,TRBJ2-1,TGCGCCAGCAGTCAGTCGGGGGTCGTCCACAATGAGCAGTTCTTC,CASSQSGVVHNEQFF
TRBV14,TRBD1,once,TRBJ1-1,TGTGCCAGCAGCCAAAGAACAGGGGGAACCACTGAAGCTTTCTTT,CASSQRTGGTTEAFF
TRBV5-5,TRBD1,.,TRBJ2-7,TGTGCCAGCAGCCAATATGGACAGGTCCTCTACGAGCAGTACTTC,CASSQYGQVLYEQYF
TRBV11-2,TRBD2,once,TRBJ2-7,TGTGCCAGCAGCTCCCTGCGGGCGACTAGCGGGGGTGCACGGGAGCAGTACTTC,CASSSLRATSGGAREQYF
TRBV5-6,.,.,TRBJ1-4,TGTGCCAGCAGCGCGGGACTGATTAATGAAAAACTGTTTTTT,CASSAGLINEKLFF
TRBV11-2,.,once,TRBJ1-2,TGTGCCAGCAGCTTAGATCCGGGCAGGAATGGCTACACCTTC,CASSLDPGRNGYTF
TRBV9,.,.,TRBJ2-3,TGTGCCAGCGGGTACGGCACAGATACGCAGTATTTT,CASGYGTDTQYF
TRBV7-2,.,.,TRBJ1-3,TGTGCCAGCAGCTTAGCGGGACCGGACTCTGGAAACACCATATATTTT,CASSLAGPDSGNTIYF
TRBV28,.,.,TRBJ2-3,TGTGCCAGCACAGCTCCGCCGTCGGATACGCAGTATTTT,CASTAPPSDTQYF
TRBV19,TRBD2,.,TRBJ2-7,TGTGCCAGCCGGGTCAGAGCGGGGGGGCCCTACGAGCAGTACTTC,CASRVRAGGPYEQYF
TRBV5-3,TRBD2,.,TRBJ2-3,TGTGCCAGAAGCTTGGTTGGGGGGAGGGCAACAGATACGCAGTATTTT,CARSLVGGRATDTQYF
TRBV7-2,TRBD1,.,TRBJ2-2,TGTGCCAGCAGCTGGACAGGGATGAACACCGGGGAGCTGTTTTTT,CASSWTGMNTGELFF
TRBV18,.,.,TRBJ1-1,TGTGCCAGCTCAGGGCGAGGGGGGGCTTTGACTGAAGCTTTCTTT,CASSGRGGALTEAFF
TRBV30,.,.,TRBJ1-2,TGTGCCTGGAGTGCCAACGGGGGCTACACCTTC,CAWSANGGYTF
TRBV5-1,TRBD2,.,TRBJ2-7,TGCGCCAGCAGCTTGGCTAGCGGGAGGGCCTCCTACGAGCAGTACTTC,CASSLASGRASYEQYF
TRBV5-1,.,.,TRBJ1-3,TGCGCCAGCAGCTTGTTTGGAAACACCATATATTTT,CASSLFGNTIYF
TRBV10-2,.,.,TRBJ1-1,TGCGCCAGCACCGAGACGGGCACGAACACTGAAGCTTTCTTT,CASTETGTNTEAFF
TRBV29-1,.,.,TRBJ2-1,TGCAGCGTTGACCGGGGCCGTAGGGACTACAATGAGCAGTTCTTC,CSVDRGRRDYNEQFF
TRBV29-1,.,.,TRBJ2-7,TGCAGCGTTGTCCAAGATCTCGCTGGCTACGAGCAGTACTTC,CSVVQDLAGYEQYF
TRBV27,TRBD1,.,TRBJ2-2,TGTGCCAGCAGTTTAAGGACAGGTAGAAACACCGGGGAGCTGTTTTTT,CASSLRTGRNTGELFF
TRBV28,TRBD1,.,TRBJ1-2,TGTGCCAGCAGTTTACAGACAGGGGGGTATGGCTACACCTTC,CASSLQTGGYGYTF
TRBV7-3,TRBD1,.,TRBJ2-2,TGTGCCAGCAGCTTAAGACAGGGGGCGAAGGACACCGGGGAGCTGTTTTTT,CASSLRQGAKDTGELFF
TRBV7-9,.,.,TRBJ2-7,TGTGCCAGCAGCTTAGTCAAAGGCCCAGCCTACGAGCAGTACTTC,CASSLVKGPAYEQYF
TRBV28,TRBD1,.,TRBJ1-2,TGTGCCAGCAGTTTAAACCGGGACAGGGGGCCGGGCTACACCTTC,CASSLNRDRGPGYTF
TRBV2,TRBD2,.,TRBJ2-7,TGTGCCAGCAGTGGACTAGCGGGAGGAAAACTCTCCTACGAGCAGTACTTC,CASSGLAGGKLSYEQYF